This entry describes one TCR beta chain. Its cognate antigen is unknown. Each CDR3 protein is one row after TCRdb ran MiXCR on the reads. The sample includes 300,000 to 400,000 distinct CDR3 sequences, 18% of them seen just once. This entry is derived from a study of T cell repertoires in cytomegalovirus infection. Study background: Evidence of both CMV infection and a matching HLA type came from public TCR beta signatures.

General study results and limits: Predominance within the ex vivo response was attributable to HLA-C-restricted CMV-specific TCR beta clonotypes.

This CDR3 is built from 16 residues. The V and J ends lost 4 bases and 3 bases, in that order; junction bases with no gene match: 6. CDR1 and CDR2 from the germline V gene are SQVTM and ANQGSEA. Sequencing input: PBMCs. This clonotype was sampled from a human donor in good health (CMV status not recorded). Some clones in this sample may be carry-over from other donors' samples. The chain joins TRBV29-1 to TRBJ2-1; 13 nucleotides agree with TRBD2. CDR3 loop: CSVVGLAGEGYNEQFF. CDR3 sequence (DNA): TGCAGCGTTGTCGGACTAGCGGGAGAAGGCTACAATGAGCAGTTCTTC.